These 24 T cell receptor beta chains were sequenced from one sample in a study of blood T cell repertoires in COVID-19. The assay was immunoSEQ multiplex PCR, and TCRdb's table has in-frame clones only and misses some. The sample yields roughly 30,000 clones, approximately 89% seen once. Sequences were obtained from peripheral blood. These receptors were taken from an older man with acute or convalescent COVID-19.

J is TRBJ1-5 and V is TRBV5-8; 9 positions agree with TRBD1. CDR1 is SGHTS, CDR2 YDEGEE, per germline. V shed 6 bases, J shed 2 bases, and the junction held 12 bases outside the gene matches. The CDR3 totals 17 residues. In DNA, the CDR3 is TGTGCCAGCAACGCTATCGGGACAGGGTCGGGCAATCAGCCCCAGCATTTT. It specifies CASNAIGTGSGNQPQHF.

This chain connects TRBV4-1 to TRBJ1-5, with unresolved D. Trimming removed 1 base from V and 4 bases from J, with 8 bases in between. CDR1 is MGHRA, CDR2 YSYEKL, per germline. The length of the CDR3 is 14 residues. CDR3: CASSQAGTNQPQHF. For the CDR3, the DNA is TGCGCCAGCAGCCAAGCAGGTACAAATCAGCCCCAGCATTTT.

This chain joins TRBV7-2 and TRBJ2-1; 8 bases match TRBD1. Germline CDR1 and CDR2: SGHTA and FQGNSA. V lost 5 bases and J lost 6; bases outside the gene matches: 3. The CDR3 covers 13 residues. This CDR3 reads CASSTDRANEQFF. DNA for the CDR3: TGTGCCAGCAGCACGGACAGGGCCAATGAGCAGTTCTTC.

This chain joins TRBV4-2 and TRBJ2-2; 8 positions agree with TRBD2. The CDR3 spans 17 residues. V gave up 1 base and J gave up 5 bases; unmatched junction bases: 9. Germline V gene data show CDR1 as LGHNA and CDR2 as YNFKEQ. This CDR3 is CASSQVGDGRGTGELFF. The CDR3 coding sequence is TGTGCCAGCAGCCAAGTTGGGGACGGGAGGGGTACCGGGGAGCTGTTTTTT.

This rearrangement joins TRBV4-1 to TRBJ2-6; a weak D match, TRBD1 (6 bases). The CDR3 extends over 17 amino acids. Germline CDR1 is MGHRA and CDR2 is YSYEKL. Trimming stripped 0 bases from V and 4 bases from J, with 13 bases between. The CDR3 region has the DNA TGCGCCAGCAGCCAAGATCCCCCACAGGGCGGGGCCAACGTCCTGACTTTC. Residues: CASSQDPPQGGANVLTF.

The rearrangement links TRBV6-5 to TRBJ2-1; D is possibly TRBD2 (6 bases). Looked up from germline, CDR1 is MNHEY and CDR2 is SVGAGI. The CDR3 loop spans 14 amino acids. The ends were cut back, 2 bases at V and 10 bases at J, with 15 bases in the middle. CDR3 protein: CASSYSGRAWEQFF. DNA for the CDR3: TGTGCCAGCAGTTACAGCGGGCGAGCATGGGAGCAGTTCTTC.

J is TRBJ2-2 and V is TRBV30; D is unresolved. This CDR3 region has 13 residues. The germline V gene has CDR1 GTSNPN and CDR2 SVGIG (reference sequence). Trimming cost V 2 bases and J 3 bases, with 7 bases left between them. CDR3 in DNA: TGTGCCTGGAGTCTACAGTACACCGGGGAGCTGTTTTTT. Protein product: CAWSLQYTGELFF.

The V and J genes are TRBV6-5 and TRBJ2-5; tentative D call: TRBD1 (6 bases). V lost 0 bases and J 3 bases, leaving 11 bases between the germline ends. This CDR3 region has 15 residues. CDR1 and CDR2 from the germline V gene are MNHEY and SVGAGI. The CDR3 protein is CASSYSGAGEETQYF. The DNA for the CDR3 is TGTGCCAGCAGTTACTCTGGGGCAGGGGAAGAGACCCAGTACTTC.

The chain recombines TRBV5-6 with TRBJ2-7, with no clear D. Germline V gives CDR1 SGHDT, CDR2 YYEEEE. V lost 2 bases and J 2 bases, leaving 14 bases between the germline ends. The length of the CDR3 is 15 residues. CDR3 loop: CASSFGHILTYEQYF. CDR3 in DNA: TGTGCCAGCAGCTTCGGTCATATCCTTACCTACGAGCAGTACTTC.

This clone was seen just once. This chain joins TRBV7-2 and TRBJ1-6, with D hard to call. Germline CDR1 reads SGHTA; CDR2 reads FQGNSA. Trimming stripped 4 bases from V and 8 bases from J, with 9 bases between. The CDR3 contains 13 residues. CDR3 sequence reads: CASSSDWDSPLHF. CDR3 DNA: TGTGCCAGCAGCTCGGACTGGGATTCACCCCTCCACTTT.

The chain has TRBV28 and TRBJ2-1; D possibly corresponds to TRBD2 (6 bases). The germline V gene has CDR1 MDHEN and CDR2 SYDVKM. The CDR3 totals 16 residues. The ends were cut back, 3 bases at V and 8 bases at J, with 20 bases in the middle. CDR3 protein: CASSFERLGGYDEQFF. The CDR3 DNA follows: TGTGCCAGCAGTTTTGAGAGGCTAGGAGGGTACGATGAGCAGTTCTTC.

CDR3 sequence (DNA): TGTGCCAGCAGCCCCCTATGGCGGGAACAGTTCTTC. Translated: CASSPLWREQFF. The chain combines TRBV9 with TRBJ2-1; TRBD2 is a possible D gene (6 bases). In germline, CDR1 is SGDLS, CDR2 YYNGEE. Trimming removed 4 bases from V and 13 bases from J, with 15 bases in between. This CDR3 has 12 amino acids.

The V and J genes are TRBV30 and TRBJ1-3, with 8 bases that match TRBD1. Germline-derived CDR1 and CDR2 are GTSNPN and SVGIG (reference sequence). The ends lost 5 bases at V and 3 bases at J; junction bases unmatched: 0. The CDR3 is made up of 12 amino acids. DNA for the CDR3: TGTGCCTGGGGGACAGGTGGAAACACCATATATTTT. It encodes CAWGTGGNTIYF.

J is TRBJ2-7 and V is TRBV5-4; D is possibly TRBD2 (6 bases). The ends were cut back, 5 bases at V and 6 bases at J, with 21 bases in the middle. This CDR3 is 15 amino acids long. Germline V gene sequence: CDR1 SGHNT, CDR2 YYREEE (reference sequence). CDR3: CASSRVGGPGSEQYF. CDR3 nucleotide sequence: TGTGCCAGCAGTCGAGTGGGGGGACCCGGCTCCGAGCAGTACTTC. The full variable domain, with the rest looked up from reference TRBV5-4 and TRBJ2-7, is ETGVTQSPTHLIKTRGQQVTLRCSSQSGHNTVSWYQQALGQGPQFIFQYYREEENGRGNFPPRFSGLQFPNYSSELNVNALELDDSALYLCASSRVGGPGSEQYFGPGTRLTVT.

There are a few counts of this clone. The chain links TRBV29-1 to TRBJ1-5; no definite D call. The germline CDR1 and CDR2 sequences are SQVTM and ANQGSEA. The germline V and J ends were trimmed by 1 base and 6 bases, with 10 bases remaining between them. The CDR3 length is 13 residues. In DNA form, the CDR3 reads TGCAGCGTTGAAGGGACGGCGGGTCAGCCCCAGCATTTT. It specifies CSVEGTAGQPQHF.

The genes are TRBV20-1 and TRBJ1-2; the match to TRBD1 covers 7 bases. Germline V lookup: CDR1 DFQATT, CDR2 SNEGSKA (reference sequence). The CDR3 has 13 residues. The J segment lost 6 bases and the V segment lost 3 bases, leaving 7 bases of the junction unmatched. The CDR3 coding sequence is TGCAGTGCTAGTGAAAGTCAGGGGGATGGCTACACCTTC. Residues: CSASESQGDGYTF.

CDR3: CASSFERALGNEQFF. CDR3 nucleotide sequence: TGTGCCAGCAGTTTCGAAAGGGCACTAGGCAATGAGCAGTTCTTC. V usage is TRBV28 and J usage is TRBJ2-1; a weak D match, TRBD2 (5 bases). V dropped 3 bases and J dropped 6 bases, with 15 bases sitting between them. Germline lookup yields CDR1 MDHEN and CDR2 SYDVKM. The CDR3 covers 15 residues.

The V gene is TRBV4-1, the J gene TRBJ1-4; D unclear. The CDR3 is made up of 14 amino acids. The germline V gene encodes CDR1 MGHRA and CDR2 YSYEKL. Trimming took 1 base from V and 7 from J, leaving 10 bases between them. The CDR3 protein is CASSQGVLGEKLFF. DNA of the CDR3: TGCGCCAGCAGCCAAGGGGTGCTAGGTGAAAAACTGTTTTTT.

This chain uses TRBV19 with TRBJ1-1; D not resolved. The CDR3 covers 15 residues. V lost 4 bases, J lost 1 base, and 13 bases lay in between. The V gene's germline CDR1 is LNHDA and CDR2 SQIVND (reference sequence). CDR3 amino acids: CASSTTAERNTEAFF. Written as DNA, the CDR3 is TGTGCCAGTAGTACAACAGCGGAGAGGAACACTGAAGCTTTCTTT.

V usage is TRBV7-9 and J usage is TRBJ2-7, with 7 bases identical to TRBD2. With 1 base clipped from V and 1 base from J, the junction kept 4 bases outside the gene matches. The CDR3 extends over 15 amino acids. Per germline, CDR1 SEHNR and CDR2 FQNEAQ (reference sequence). This CDR3 is CASSLGLAVSYEQYF. DNA for the CDR3: TGTGCCAGCAGCTTAGGCCTAGCGGTATCCTACGAGCAGTACTTC.

The table lists this clone with a count of one. V usage is TRBV19 and J usage is TRBJ2-6; D call uncertain. Trimming took off 4 bases at V and 0 bases at J, with 13 bases between the two ends. The germline V gene encodes CDR1 LNHDA and CDR2 SQIVND (reference sequence). The CDR3 runs 17 residues. The CDR3 reads CASSTLPGSSGANVLTF. In DNA form, the CDR3 reads TGTGCCAGTAGTACCCTTCCCGGGTCCTCTGGGGCCAACGTCCTGACTTTC. Full variable domain (missing parts from reference TRBV19 and TRBJ2-6): DGGITQSPKYLFRKEGQNVTLSCEQNLNHDAMYWYRQDPGQGLRLIYYSQIVNDFQKGDIAEGYSVSREKKESFPLTVTSAQKNPTAFYLCASSTLPGSSGANVLTFGAGSRLTVL.

V and J are TRBV21-1 and TRBJ2-7; the table calls TRBD2, which could not be checked here. TRBV21-1 has pseudogene status. The CDR3 covers 15 residues. The DNA of the CDR3 is TGTGCCAGCAGCTCGATAGCGTGGAGCTCCTACGAGCAGTACTTC. Translated, it gives CASSSIAWSSYEQYF.

J is TRBJ2-5 and V is TRBV7-6; TRBD1 might be the D (5 bases). The V end was cut by 1 base, the J end by 4 bases, with 7 bases between. The CDR3 totals 13 residues. Germline V gene lookup returns CDR1 SGHVS and CDR2 FNYEAQ. The CDR3 coding sequence is TGTGCCAGCAGCTTAGGGGGCAGAGAGACCCAGTACTTC. Protein sequence: CASSLGGRETQYF.

CDR3 sequence: CASSFLAGADTQYF. The CDR3 DNA follows: TGCGCCAGCAGCTTCCTAGCGGGAGCAGATACGCAGTATTTT. The V gene is TRBV5-1, the J gene TRBJ2-3, with 10 bases matching TRBD2. V gave up 2 bases and J gave up 4 bases; unmatched junction bases: 1. Germline values: CDR1 SGHRS, CDR2 YFSETQ. CDR3 length equals 14 residues.